This section outlines one T cell receptor (beta chain) sequence together with its context. Its antigen is undetermined. V shed 3 bases and J shed 7 bases, with 17 bases lying between them. CDR1 SEHNR and CDR2 FQNEAQ come from the germline V gene (reference sequence). CDR3 size: 15 residues. This entry is derived from a study of blood T cells in healthy people across ages. Notes on the study in general: In long-lived donors, naive CD4+ cell counts and diversity exceeded those of aged donors.

With a J-beta primer mix and a sample-barcoded 5' primer, a second PCR ran roughly 6 to 11 cycles. No fewer than 2.5 million CDR3-containing paired-end reads came from each sample. Each CDR3 protein is one row after TCRdb ran MiXCR on the 5' RACE reads. Of hundreds of thousands of distinct CDR3 sequences listed, 35% to 45% are singletons. The source is a woman aged 60-70 years in good health. The material sequenced was blood. V gene TRBV7-9 combines with J gene TRBJ2-3, with D unresolved. The CDR3 coding sequence is TGTGCCAGCAGCTTGGCCATACGACCTAGGAATACGCAGTATTTT. Protein product: CASSLAIRPRNTQYF. Complete variable domain (other parts from reference TRBV7-9 and TRBJ2-3): DTGVSQNPRHKITKRGQNVTFRCDPISEHNRLYWYRQTLGQGPEFLTYFQNEAQLEKSRLLSDRFSAERPKGSFSTLEIQRTEQGDSAMYLCASSLAIRPRNTQYFGPGTRLTVL.